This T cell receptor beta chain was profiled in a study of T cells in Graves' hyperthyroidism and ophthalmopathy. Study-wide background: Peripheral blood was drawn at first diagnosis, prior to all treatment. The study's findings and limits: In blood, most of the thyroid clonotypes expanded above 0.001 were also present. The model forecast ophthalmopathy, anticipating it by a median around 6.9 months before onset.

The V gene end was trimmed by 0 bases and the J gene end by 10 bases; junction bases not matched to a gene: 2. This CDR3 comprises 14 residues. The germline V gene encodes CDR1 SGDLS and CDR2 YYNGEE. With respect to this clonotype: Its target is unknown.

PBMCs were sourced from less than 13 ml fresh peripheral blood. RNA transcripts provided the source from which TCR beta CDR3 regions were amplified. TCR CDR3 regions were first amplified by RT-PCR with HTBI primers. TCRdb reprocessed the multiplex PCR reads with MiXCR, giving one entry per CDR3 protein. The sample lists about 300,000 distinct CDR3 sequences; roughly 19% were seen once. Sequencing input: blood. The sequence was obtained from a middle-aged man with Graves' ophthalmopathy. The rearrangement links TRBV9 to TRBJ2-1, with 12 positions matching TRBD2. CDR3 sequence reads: CASSVGLAGVEQFF. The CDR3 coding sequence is TGTGCCAGCAGCGTAGGACTAGCGGGAGTAGAGCAGTTCTTC. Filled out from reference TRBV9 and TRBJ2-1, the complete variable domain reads DSGVTQTPKHLITATGQRVTLRCSPRSGDLSVYWYQQSLDQGLQFLIQYYNGEERAKGNILERFSAQQFPDLHSELNLSSLELGDSALYFCASSVGLAGVEQFFGPGTRLTVL.